The sequence of this T cell receptor beta chain was determined in a study of shared clonotypes between healthy human individuals. Overall study results and limits: Some naive CD4 clonotypes, roughly 5%, turned up in common across several donors.

As regards this clone: The antigen is unknown.

This CDR3 has 15 residues. CDR1 is SGHTA and CDR2 is FQGNSA in the germline V gene. Trimming at V came to 1 base and at J to 4 bases, leaving 4 bases not matched to a gene. The protocol was immunoSEQ multiplex PCR, while the TCRdb copy is restricted to in-frame clones and leaves out a portion. The table includes approximately 1.5 million clones, 98% detected once. The chain combines TRBV7-2 with TRBJ2-5; 9 bases agree with TRBD1. The clonotype was recovered from a man younger than 45 in good health. Sequenced sample: naive CD4+ T cells sorted from blood. Subset specified: CD45RA+ positively selected. CDR3 loop: CASSLDRGHRETQYF. For the CDR3, the DNA is TGTGCCAGCAGCTTAGACAGGGGGCACAGAGAGACCCAGTACTTC.